This section outlines one T cell receptor (beta chain) sequence together with its context. This clone showed up just once. Its antigen is currently not known. No much larger clone exists at a distance of one base, and base qualities are not known. The trial excluded patients who had a history of autoimmune disease or who were on systemic immunosuppression. Peripheral blood for TCR sequencing was drawn from every dose cohort at baseline, at cycle 4 day 1 and at cycle 7 day 1. The samples were taken from a phase I, first-in-human, multicenter, open-label dose-escalation trial of ivuxolimab. Adults with locally advanced or metastatic head and neck squamous cell, hepatocellular, melanoma or renal cell carcinoma were enrolled in the trial. Before TCR sequencing, CD4+ T cells and CD8+ T cells from peripheral blood were sorted into separate populations. Unmatched junction bases come to 10, with V trimmed by 3 bases and J by 5 bases. The CDR3 measures 16 amino acids from cysteine to phenylalanine. The sequence is cut down to CDR3 DNA, 48 bases in frame from base 1. Reading the germline V gene gives CDR1 SGHRS and CDR2 YFSETQ.

To sequence the TCRbeta CDR3 region, genomic DNA was isolated from the sorted cells. The immunoSEQ Assay was used to sequence the TCRbeta CDR3 regions. Entries here come from immuneACCESS through TCRdb and include only in-frame sequences with V and J called. Some clones fail to appear in such tables; in the studies checked, an unresolved V gene covers under half of the shortfall, and the cause of the remainder is unknown. The sample data list about 84,000 clones, and over 85% of these were observed just once. Of the sample, around 0.18% is held by the ten largest clones. The record originates from a study of OX40 agonist ivuxolimab in advanced cancers. Looking at the study overall: Ivuxolimab was a fully human IgG2 agonistic monoclonal antibody targeting the costimulatory receptor OX40 (CD134). Intravenous ivuxolimab was administered to patients every 2 weeks at six dose levels: 0.01, 0.1, 0.3, 1.5, 3 and 10 mg/kg. Of the 50 or so patients in dose escalation, about 20 had hepatocellular carcinoma, around 15 had melanoma, 9 had renal cell carcinoma and 9 had head and neck cancer. In the dose-escalation cohort, 75% to 90% of patients were male, and the mean age was 60 years with a range of roughly 23 to 79. Prior anti-PD-1, anti-PD-L1 or anti-CTLA-4 therapy was permitted, and checkpoint inhibitors had been received by under 50% of dose-escalation patients. Partial responses occurred in three dose-escalation patients, of whom one had hepatocellular carcinoma and two had cutaneous melanoma. The purpose of peripheral TCRbeta sequencing was to test whether ivuxolimab changed TCR sequence diversity and led to clonal T-cell expansion. The paper covers the monotherapy dose-escalation part of the phase I ivuxolimab trial, which included N of about 50 patients. The research as a whole found: The antigen specificity of the clonally expanded peripheral T cells was not determined. In the 0.1-3.0 mg/kg groups, partial responders were among the patients with the lowest normalized peripheral clonal expansion, particularly in CD8+ T cells. At doses from 0.1 to 3.0 mg/kg, clonal expansion was seen in both CD4+ and CD8+ blood T cells between baseline and week 6. Low levels of normalized T-cell clonal expansion were also shown by some nonresponding patients. After ivuxolimab, CD8+ T cells had more expanded clones than CD4+ T cells on average.

The receptor was isolated from an adult with an advanced solid tumor such as melanoma, head and neck, liver or kidney cancer. The chain uses TRBV5-1 and TRBJ2-1; 8 bases in between match TRBD2. This material consisted of CD4+ or CD8+ T cells sorted from blood, taken in a trial of the OX40 agonist ivuxolimab. CDR3 sequence: CASSSRPGLGDNEQFF. The sequence in DNA is TGCGCCAGCAGCTCCCGCCCGGGACTAGGGGACAATGAGCAGTTCTTC.